The T cell receptor (beta chain) under discussion was sequenced for a study of blood T cell repertoires in COVID-19 (TCRdb year 2020). For the study in its entirety: Samples covering the acute and convalescent phases of COVID-19 were provided by collaborators in the United States, Italy and Spain. The material from the prospective study consisted of cDNA or gDNA derived from T cells, B-cell-depleted T cells, or PBMCs. Deeply sampled blood TCRbeta repertoires from subjects exposed to, actively infected with, or recovered from COVID-19 were included in the dataset. The repertoires were released in a freely available public database meant as a resource for research on the immune response to SARS-CoV-2. Samples were obtained from the ongoing ImmuneRACE study (first 160 participants) and from about 1,300 subjects provided by 6 global collaborators. The sample metadata nearly always contained a de-identified subject ID, COVID-19 status, age in years and sex. Where available, HLA class I and class II types were obtained from metadata supplied by the sample provider rather than from assay-based typing. Overall study results and their limits: Clinical and demographic metadata were provided uncurated, with the amount varying by source and participant.

Collaborating institutions collected whole blood in K2EDTA tubes following their own protocols. For TCRbeta analysis, collaborators shipped samples as frozen whole blood, isolated PBMCs, or DNA extracted from either of those sample types. Based on the germline V gene, the CDR1 and CDR2 sequences are MNHEY and SVGAGI. V is reduced by 7 bases and J by 3 bases, leaving a spacing of 12 bases between them. The CDR3 has 14 amino acids, counting the end cysteine and phenylalanine. The retained sequence is limited to the CDR3, 42 bases, with the frame set at the first base. On this clone: Its antigen is unknown. Base qualities were left out, and no much larger clone turns up one base away.

The immunoSEQ Assay, a bias-controlled multiplex PCR, was used to amplify TCRbeta CDR3 regions from genomic DNA. From the authors' description of their analysis: Nucleated cell counts per sample were estimated from amplification of reference gene primers within the assay. Sequence reads were collapsed and filtered to measure the absolute abundance of every unique TCRbeta CDR3 rearrangement. Productive Simpson clonality was computed per sample as the square root of Simpson's diversity index over productive rearrangements. TCRdb re-hosts the immuneACCESS table, in-frame sequences only. Its copies lack some clones; in the studies checked, an unresolved V gene accounts for under half of them, and the cause for the rest is not known. The DNA gave D and trimming, while V, J and clone size come from that table. This sample has tens of thousands of clones in its table, and about 84% of those were observed once. About 30% of the sample belongs to the ten largest clones.

The chain uses TRBV6-5 and TRBJ2-2; a weak D assignment points to TRBD2 (6 bases agree). Sequenced material: peripheral blood. This TCR was recovered from a human donor with active COVID-19. The donor label of this sample is uncertain. Here the CDR3 is given as CASIGGPDTGELFF. The DNA sequence is as follows: TGTGCCAGCATCGGGGGACCCGACACCGGGGAGCTGTTTTTT.